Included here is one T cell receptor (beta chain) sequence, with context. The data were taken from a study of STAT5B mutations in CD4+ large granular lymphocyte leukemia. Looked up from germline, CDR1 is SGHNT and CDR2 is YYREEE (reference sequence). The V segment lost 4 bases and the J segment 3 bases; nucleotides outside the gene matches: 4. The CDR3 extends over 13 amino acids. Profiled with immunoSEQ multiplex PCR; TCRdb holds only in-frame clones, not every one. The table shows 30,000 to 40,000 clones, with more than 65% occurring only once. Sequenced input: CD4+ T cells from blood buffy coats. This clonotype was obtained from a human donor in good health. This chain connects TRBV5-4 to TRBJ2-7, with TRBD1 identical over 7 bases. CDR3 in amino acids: CASSPRDSYEQYF. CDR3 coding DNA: TGTGCCAGCAGCCCCCGGGACAGCTACGAGCAGTACTTC.